The 30 T cell receptor beta chains given below trace back to one sample, sequenced in a study of cytomegalovirus exposure and HLA in healthy donors. PCR amplification relied on 60 Vbeta primers (plus 13 Jbeta primers). Produced via immunoSEQ multiplex PCR; TCRdb's table is partial and in-frame only. This table holds some 150,000 clones, roughly 85% found once. The sample was PBMCs. The source is a woman aged 45 to 65 in good health and CMV-seronegative.

The CDR3 sequence: CASSQELGGYTDTQYF. The CDR3 coding sequence is TGCGCCAGCAGCCAAGAGTTGGGGGGGTACACAGATACGCAGTATTTT. V gene TRBV4-3 combines with J gene TRBJ2-3; TRBD2 agrees at 7 bases. Germline V gives CDR1 LGHNA, CDR2 YSLEER. The junction had 5 bases not matched to a gene; V was cut back by 0 bases and J by 2 bases. The CDR3 sequence is 16 residues long.

The chain has TRBV15 and TRBJ1-4; unclear D gene. The CDR3 sequence is 14 residues long. Trimming cost V 7 bases and J 1 base, with 10 bases left between them. CDR1 is LNHNV, CDR2 YYDKDF, per germline (reference sequence). The CDR3 region has the DNA TGTGCCACCAAGAACGGTAGAACTAATGAAAAACTGTTTTTT. Translated: CATKNGRTNEKLFF.

The rearrangement joins TRBV27 to TRBJ2-7, with TRBD1 identical over 10 bases. CDR3 length equals 14 residues. Germline CDR1 is MNHEY and CDR2 is SMNVEV (reference sequence). Trimming at V came to 3 bases and at J to 4 bases, leaving 3 bases not matched to a gene. In nucleotides, the CDR3 is TGTGCCAGCAGTTTGGGACAGGGGTCGTACGAGCAGTACTTC. The encoded protein is CASSLGQGSYEQYF.

V is TRBV7-9 and J is TRBJ2-5; 8 bases match TRBD2. The CDR3 runs to 18 residues. CDR1 and CDR2 (germline): SEHNR, FQNEAQ (reference sequence). With V trimmed by 5 bases and J by 2 bases, 16 bases remained unmatched. CDR3 in amino acids: CASSPRGASGPLQETQYF. The CDR3 bases are TGTGCCAGCAGCCCTAGAGGGGCTAGCGGGCCACTACAAGAGACCCAGTACTTC.

This clone was seen more than once but under ten times. This chain uses TRBV6-5 with TRBJ1-2, with TRBD1 matching 7 bases. V was pared by 2 bases and J by 4 bases, with 4 bases of the junction left unmatched. Germline V gives CDR1 MNHEY, CDR2 SVGAGI. The CDR3 totals 14 residues. This chain's CDR3 is CASSYAGQLYGYTF. CDR3 DNA sequence: TGTGCCAGCAGTTACGCGGGACAGCTCTATGGCTACACCTTC.

The V gene is TRBV2, the J gene TRBJ1-6; D remains ambiguous. CDR1 and CDR2 (germline): SNHLY, FYNNEI. This CDR3 region has 14 residues. Trimming stripped 2 bases from V and 10 bases from J, with 12 bases between. For the CDR3, the DNA is TGTGCCAGCAGTGAATGGAGAGGTGGGTCACCCCTCCACTTT. This sequence encodes CASSEWRGGSPLHF. The full variable domain, rest sourced from reference TRBV2 and TRBJ1-6, is EPEVTQTPSHQVTQMGQEVILRCVPISNHLYFYWYRQILGQKVEFLVSFYNNEISEKSEIFDDQFSVERPDGSNFTLKIRSTKLEDSAMYFCASSEWRGGSPLHFGNGTRLTVT.

The CDR3 reads CASNREMGYEQYF. As DNA, the CDR3 is TGTGCCAGCAACCGGGAGATGGGCTACGAGCAGTACTTC. The chain joins TRBV6-6 to TRBJ2-7; perhaps TRBD2 as D (6 bases). The V and J ends lost 7 bases and 3 bases respectively, with 13 bases between them. The CDR3 runs 13 residues. Germline loops: CDR1 MNHNY, CDR2 SVGAGI (reference sequence).

The gene calls are TRBV7-9 and TRBJ2-7; 7 bases agree with TRBD2. J lost 4 bases, V lost 1 base, and 4 bases had no gene match. The CDR3 runs 14 residues. Germline values: CDR1 SEHNR, CDR2 FQNEAQ (reference sequence). The CDR3 DNA is TGTGCCAGCAGCTTAGGACTAGCTGAATACGAGCAGTACTTC. Translation: CASSLGLAEYEQYF.

This chain uses TRBV15 with TRBJ2-5; D is possibly TRBD2 (8 bases). The germline CDR1 and CDR2 sequences are LNHNV and YYDKDF (reference sequence). CDR3 size: 14 residues. V lost 5 bases, J lost 9 bases, and 19 bases lay in between. The CDR3 here is CATSASGGGRPQYF. The CDR3 region has the DNA TGTGCCACCAGCGCCTCGGGAGGGGGCCGGCCCCAGTACTTC.

The chain joins TRBV14 to TRBJ1-1; no clear D gene. This CDR3 has 15 amino acids. The germline V gene has CDR1 SGHDN and CDR2 FVKESK. Trimming removed 0 bases from V and 0 bases from J, with 8 bases in between. The DNA for the CDR3 is TGTGCCAGCAGCCAAGATTTCCAGGTGAACACTGAAGCTTTCTTT. This translates into CASSQDFQVNTEAFF.

V usage is TRBV4-3 and J usage is TRBJ2-2; TRBD2 matches at 11 bases. Germline CDR1 and CDR2: LGHNA and YSLEER. V trimming: 1 base; J trimming: 6 bases; junction bases outside the gene matches: 13. This CDR3 is built from 19 residues. The CDR3 region has the DNA TGCGCCAGCAGCCAAGTGCCGGGACTAGCGGTAGGGGTTCCCGGGGAGCTGTTTTTT. It yields the protein CASSQVPGLAVGVPGELFF.

This clone was counted between two and nine times. V is TRBV4-1 and J is TRBJ2-7; D gene uncertain. Germline V gives CDR1 MGHRA, CDR2 YSYEKL. The CDR3 covers 12 residues. V was pared by 8 bases and J by 2 bases, with 10 bases between. CDR3 region: CASGNFAYEQYF. In nucleotides, the CDR3 is TGCGCCAGCGGTAACTTCGCCTACGAGCAGTACTTC.

The J gene is TRBJ1-6, the V gene TRBV18; the D is unclear. Trimming left V 3 bases short and J 9 bases short, with 15 bases between. The CDR3 runs to 15 residues. Germline assignment: CDR1 KGHSH and CDR2 LQKENI. The CDR3 reads CASSPAGVEPSPLHF. The DNA of the CDR3 is TGTGCCAGCTCACCCGCCGGCGTGGAGCCTTCACCCCTCCACTTT.

This chain joins TRBV11-2 and TRBJ1-1, with TRBD1 matching over 8 bases. Germline V gene lookup returns CDR1 SGHAT and CDR2 FQNNGV. V trimming: 2 bases; J trimming: 4 bases; junction bases outside the gene matches: 6. The CDR3 spans 15 residues. CDR3 bases: TGTGCCAGCAGCTTAAGCCAGGGGGCAGGCACTGAAGCTTTCTTT. Translated, it gives CASSLSQGAGTEAFF.

The chain employs TRBV5-1 and TRBJ2-1, with 10 bases aligning to TRBD2. The CDR3 is 16 amino acids. Trimming took 2 bases from V and 3 from J; bases not matched to a gene: 5. Germline CDR1 SGHRS, CDR2 YFSETQ. The CDR3 spells CASSFTSGVYYNEQFF. CDR3 coding DNA: TGCGCCAGCAGCTTCACTAGCGGGGTTTACTACAATGAGCAGTTCTTC.

The chain has TRBV6-5 and TRBJ1-4, with D possibly being TRBD1 (6 bases). The CDR3 is made up of 15 amino acids. Germline V gives CDR1 MNHEY, CDR2 SVGAGI. V was cut by 0 bases and J by 5 bases, with 10 bases left in between. The CDR3 reads CASSYSGGGNEKLFF. CDR3 DNA sequence: TGTGCCAGCAGTTACTCAGGGGGGGGGAATGAAAAACTGTTTTTT.

J is TRBJ1-1 and V is TRBV4-3; 8 bases fit TRBD1. The CDR3 spans 16 residues. The V gene end was trimmed by 0 bases and the J gene end by 5 bases; junction bases not matched to a gene: 8. In germline, CDR1 is LGHNA, CDR2 YSLEER. The CDR3 region has the DNA TGCGCCAGCAGCCAAGATGCGGCAGGGGGCGGGACTGAAGCTTTCTTT. This translates into CASSQDAAGGGTEAFF.

The chain employs TRBV28 and TRBJ1-5; TRBD1 might be the D (6 bases). Trimming pared 5 bases from V and 9 bases from J, leaving 17 bases between. The CDR3 is 14 amino acids. The germline CDR1 and CDR2 sequences are MDHEN and SYDVKM. This chain's CDR3 is CASSPDSGGGPQHF. CDR3 coding DNA: TGTGCCAGCAGTCCCGATTCTGGGGGCGGGCCCCAGCATTTT. Filled out from reference TRBV28 and TRBJ1-5, the complete variable domain reads DVKVTQSSRYLVKRTGEKVFLECVQDMDHENMFWYRQDPGLGLRLIYFSYDVKMKEKGDIPEGYSVSREKKERFSLILESASTNQTSMYLCASSPDSGGGPQHFGDGTRLSIL.

J is TRBJ2-6 and V is TRBV5-4; D is unresolved. The CDR3 is 15 residues long. Germline assignment: CDR1 SGHNT and CDR2 YYREEE (reference sequence). Trimming removed 2 bases at V and 0 bases at J, with 6 bases between. The DNA of the CDR3 is TGTGCCAGCAGCTTCCAGGACTCTGGGGCCAACGTCCTGACTTTC. Protein: CASSFQDSGANVLTF.

V usage is TRBV13 and J usage is TRBJ2-2; maybe TRBD2 (5 bases). With 10 bases removed from V and 2 bases from J, the gap between germline ends came to 14 bases. Germline-derived CDR1 and CDR2 are PRHDT and FYEKMQ (reference sequence). This CDR3 spans 14 amino acids. CDR3 in amino acids: CATTRRSNTGELFF. The CDR3 nucleotides read TGTGCCACAACTCGGAGGTCAAACACCGGGGAGCTGTTTTTT.

The V and J genes are TRBV28 and TRBJ2-6, with 8 bases aligning to TRBD1. Germline CDR1 reads MDHEN; CDR2 reads SYDVKM. The CDR3 is 17 amino acids. Germline trimming cut 6 bases from V and 0 bases from J; bases unmatched to any gene: 7. CDR3 residues: CASRWDRFLSGANVLTF. CDR3 DNA sequence: TGTGCCAGCAGGTGGGACAGGTTCCTCTCTGGGGCCAACGTCCTGACTTTC.

V gene TRBV28 combines with J gene TRBJ2-3; the D is unclear. Germline values: CDR1 MDHEN, CDR2 SYDVKM. V was shortened by 3 bases and J by 6 bases, with 7 bases between the two germline ends. The CDR3 spans 12 residues. Written as DNA, the CDR3 is TGTGCCAGCAGTTTCGGTGGTGATACGCAGTATTTT. Its translation is CASSFGGDTQYF.

The V and J genes are TRBV6-5 and TRBJ2-7, with 7 bases identical to TRBD1. The CDR3 covers 14 residues. V was pared by 4 bases and J by 3 bases, with 6 bases of the junction left unmatched. CDR1 is MNHEY and CDR2 is SVGAGI in the germline V gene. In nucleotides, the CDR3 is TGTGCCAGCAGTTCGGACAGGCAGATCTACGAGCAGTACTTC. It codes for CASSSDRQIYEQYF.

This chain connects TRBV7-9 to TRBJ2-2, with 14 bases matching TRBD2. CDR3 length: 19 amino acids. The V gene's germline CDR1 is SEHNR and CDR2 FQNEAQ (reference sequence). With 6 bases clipped from V and 5 bases from J, the junction kept 14 bases outside the gene matches. CDR3 nucleotide sequence: TGTGCCAGCAGACCACAGAGCGGACTAGCGGGAGGAGAAACCGGGGAGCTGTTTTTT. As protein: CASRPQSGLAGGETGELFF.

The chain carries TRBV7-6 and TRBJ1-6; the match to TRBD1 covers 7 bases. Trimming removed 5 bases from V and 10 bases from J; junction bases left unmatched: 11. Looked up from germline, CDR1 is SGHVS and CDR2 is FNYEAQ. CDR3 length: 15 amino acids. CDR3 nucleotide sequence: TGTGCCAGCAGCCTGACAGGGACGGGAGACTCACCCCTCCACTTT. Its translation is CASSLTGTGDSPLHF.

The chain joins TRBV9 to TRBJ1-1, with 9 bases matching TRBD1. With 2 bases clipped from V and 5 bases from J, the junction kept 10 bases outside the gene matches. Germline V gene sequence: CDR1 SGDLS, CDR2 YYNGEE. CDR3 length: 16 residues. Here the CDR3 DNA reads TGTGCCAGCAGCGTCTCCACAGGGGGCTACAGAACTGAAGCTTTCTTT. Protein: CASSVSTGGYRTEAFF.

The genes are TRBV23-1 and TRBJ2-5; possibly TRBD2 for D (6 bases). The end of the DNA is better explained by TRBJ2-7, so the J call may be wrong. TRBV23-1 is annotated as an ORF whose role is uncertain. This CDR3 has 15 residues. CDR3 protein: CASSPRSGGTYEQYF. The CDR3 DNA reads TGCGCCAGCAGTCCCCGTAGCGGAGGCACCTACGAGCAGTACTTC.

A single count supports this clone. V is TRBV27 and J is TRBJ1-2; no firm D call. V dropped 6 bases and J dropped 2 bases, with 22 bases sitting between them. Germline V CDR1 and CDR2: MNHEY, SMNVEV (reference sequence). This CDR3 has 17 residues. In DNA form, the CDR3 reads TGTGCCAGCAGCTTTTATCCACCCGGGGAGGGAAACTATGGCTACACCTTC. It is translated as CASSFYPPGEGNYGYTF.

V gene TRBV5-4 combines with J gene TRBJ2-2, with D maybe TRBD1 (5 bases). Germline assignment: CDR1 SGHNT and CDR2 YYREEE (reference sequence). This CDR3 spans 15 amino acids. V lost 3 bases and J 2 bases, leaving 11 bases between the germline ends. In DNA form, the CDR3 reads TGTGCCAGCAGCTCCCGGACAAAAAACACCGGGGAGCTGTTTTTT. Translated: CASSSRTKNTGELFF.

The rearrangement links TRBV28 to TRBJ1-4, with D hard to call. Trimming removed 8 bases from V and 9 bases from J, with 13 bases in between. Germline CDR1 is MDHEN and CDR2 is SYDVKM. The CDR3 is 12 amino acids. CDR3 coding DNA: TGTGCCAGCCAAAGAGGGATTAAAAAACTGTTTTTT. Translation: CASQRGIKKLFF.